The rows below give T cell receptor beta chains drawn from one sample of a study of blood T cell repertoires in COVID-19. Clones were sequenced by immunoSEQ multiplex PCR, and TCRdb holds only the in-frame ones, with some missing. The sample shows about 530,000 clones, 70% to 90% of them seen only once. The specimen sequenced was peripheral blood. These receptors were taken from a woman between 50 and 59 years old with COVID-19, enrolled during active disease. CDR3s include the opening cysteine and the closing phenylalanine or tryptophan. D genes are given only for firm matches. For some rows the clone size is stated as once, few or many, or as a class when expanded; others skip it.

clone_size: NA
v_call: TRBV11-3
j_call: TRBJ2-2
d_call: NA
cdr3_nt: TGTGCCAGCAAGGCAGGCGAGAACACCGGGGAGCTGTTTTTT
cdr3_aa: CASKAGENTGELFF

clone_size: NA
v_call: TRBV30
j_call: TRBJ1-5
d_call: NA
cdr3_nt: TGTGCCGCGGCGGGGACCTCCCGTAGCAATCAGCCCCAGCATTTT
cdr3_aa: CAAAGTSRSNQPQHF

clone_size: NA
v_call: TRBV5-5
j_call: TRBJ1-4
d_call: NA
cdr3_nt: TGTGCCAGCAACGCCATCCCGGGGGAGAAACTGTTTTTT
cdr3_aa: CASNAIPGEKLFF

clone_size: once
v_call: TRBV18
j_call: TRBJ1-1
d_call: NA
cdr3_nt: TGTGCCAGCTCACCACAGGGGCGGACTGAAGCTTTCTTT
cdr3_aa: CASSPQGRTEAFF

clone_size: NA
v_call: TRBV5-6
j_call: TRBJ1-5
d_call: TRBD1
cdr3_nt: TGTGCCAGCAGCCCAGGACAGGGGAGCAATCAGCCCCAGCATTTT
cdr3_aa: CASSPGQGSNQPQHF

clone_size: NA
v_call: TRBV5-1
j_call: TRBJ2-7
d_call: NA
cdr3_nt: TGCGCCAGCAGCCCGAGCCCTATAGGCAGGGAGGACGAGCAGTACTTC
cdr3_aa: CASSPSPIGREDEQYF

clone_size: NA
v_call: TRBV7-8
j_call: TRBJ1-2
d_call: TRBD1
cdr3_nt: TGTGCCAGCAGCTTGGCCACAGGGGGCGCAGGCTATGGCTACACCTTC
cdr3_aa: CASSLATGGAGYGYTF

clone_size: NA
v_call: TRBV7-3
j_call: TRBJ2-3
d_call: TRBD2
cdr3_nt: TGTGCCAGCAGCTTACTAGCGGGGGGGCCGAATACGCAGTATTTT
cdr3_aa: CASSLLAGGPNTQYF

clone_size: once
v_call: TRBV5-6
j_call: TRBJ1-2
d_call: NA
cdr3_nt: TGTGCCAGCAGCTTGGTAAGGACAGACCAGAACTTCTATGGCTACACCTTC
cdr3_aa: CASSLVRTDQNFYGYTF

clone_size: NA
v_call: TRBV9
j_call: TRBJ2-1
d_call: TRBD1
cdr3_nt: TGTGCCAGCAGCTCCCGGGGGGACAGGGTGTACAATGAGCAGTTCTTC
cdr3_aa: CASSSRGDRVYNEQFF

clone_size: NA
v_call: TRBV5-5
j_call: TRBJ1-2
d_call: TRBD1
cdr3_nt: TGTGCCAGCAGCCCCGAGGGGACAGGGTATGGCTACACCTTC
cdr3_aa: CASSPEGTGYGYTF

clone_size: NA
v_call: TRBV7-9
j_call: TRBJ1-6
d_call: TRBD1
cdr3_nt: TGTGCCAGCAGCGGGACAGTAGGCCCGGGGGCCCTCCACTTT
cdr3_aa: CASSGTVGPGALHF

clone_size: NA
v_call: TRBV5-4
j_call: TRBJ1-1
d_call: NA
cdr3_nt: TGTGCCAGCAGCTTATTGCTTACTGGGCCGAACACTGAAGCTTTCTTT
cdr3_aa: CASSLLLTGPNTEAFF

clone_size: once
v_call: TRBV24-1
j_call: TRBJ2-2
d_call: NA
cdr3_nt: TGTGCCACCAGTGACCTAAGGGGGGGGCTTGGGACCGGGGAGCTGTTTTTT
cdr3_aa: CATSDLRGGLGTGELFF

clone_size: NA
v_call: TRBV5-1
j_call: TRBJ2-2
d_call: TRBD2
cdr3_nt: TGCGCCACCACCCAAGCGGGGGGGCTCGGGACCGGGGAGCTGTTTTTT
cdr3_aa: CATTQAGGLGTGELFF

clone_size: once
v_call: TRBV7-3
j_call: TRBJ2-3
d_call: NA
cdr3_nt: TGTGCCAGCAGCTTAGGGGTCAGGGGAAGAACAGATACGCAGTATTTT
cdr3_aa: CASSLGVRGRTDTQYF

clone_size: once
v_call: TRBV5-4
j_call: TRBJ1-1
d_call: NA
cdr3_nt: TGTGCCAGCAGCCTTGACCAGGGGAGAGGAGCTTTCTTT
cdr3_aa: CASSLDQGRGAFF

clone_size: NA
v_call: TRBV7-2
j_call: TRBJ2-5
d_call: TRBD1
cdr3_nt: TGTGCCAGCAGCGGCCGGGACAGCCAAGAGACCCAGTACTTC
cdr3_aa: CASSGRDSQETQYF

clone_size: NA
v_call: TRBV6-5
j_call: TRBJ1-1
d_call: NA
cdr3_nt: TGTGCCAGCAGGTACTCAGCGAACACTGAAGCTTTCTTT
cdr3_aa: CASRYSANTEAFF

clone_size: NA
v_call: TRBV10-3
j_call: TRBJ2-7
d_call: NA
cdr3_nt: TGTGCCACTACTCACGGATTGGAGGGCGGCGAGCAGTACTTC
cdr3_aa: CATTHGLEGGEQYF

clone_size: once
v_call: TRBV6-5
j_call: TRBJ2-5
d_call: TRBD1
cdr3_nt: TGTGCCAGCAGCCGGGACAGGGTACGCCAGTACTTC
cdr3_aa: CASSRDRVRQYF

clone_size: NA
v_call: TRBV5-6
j_call: TRBJ1-2
d_call: TRBD1
cdr3_nt: TGTGCCAGCAGCTTTTATGACGGGACAGGGGGCTATGGCTACACCTTC
cdr3_aa: CASSFYDGTGGYGYTF

clone_size: NA
v_call: TRBV12-3/TRBV12-4
j_call: TRBJ2-7
d_call: NA
cdr3_nt: TGTGCCAGCAGTTTTAGCTGGCACGAGCAGTACTTC
cdr3_aa: CASSFSWHEQYF

clone_size: NA
v_call: TRBV5-1
j_call: TRBJ1-1
d_call: NA
cdr3_nt: TGCGCCAGCAGCCCAATGGGGGAGGGCACTGAAGCTTTCTTT
cdr3_aa: CASSPMGEGTEAFF

clone_size: NA
v_call: TRBV19
j_call: TRBJ2-7
d_call: NA
cdr3_nt: TGTGCCAGTAGTTACAGGAGTAGGGACGAGCAGTACTTC
cdr3_aa: CASSYRSRDEQYF

clone_size: NA
v_call: TRBV12-3/TRBV12-4
j_call: TRBJ2-2
d_call: NA
cdr3_nt: TGTGCCAGCAGGCTAGGCGCCCCCGGGGAGCTGTTTTTT
cdr3_aa: CASRLGAPGELFF

clone_size: NA
v_call: TRBV5-5
j_call: TRBJ2-2
d_call: NA
cdr3_nt: TGTGCCAGCAGCCCAGACAACCCCGGGGAGCTGTTTTTT
cdr3_aa: CASSPDNPGELFF

clone_size: once
v_call: TRBV9
j_call: TRBJ1-4
d_call: NA
cdr3_nt: TGTGCCAGCAGAGGCGGGGCGGATGAAAAACTGTTTTTT
cdr3_aa: CASRGGADEKLFF

clone_size: NA
v_call: TRBV24-1
j_call: TRBJ2-3
d_call: TRBD1
cdr3_nt: TGTGCCACCAGCACACTAATTACCGACAGGGGGGTAAGCACAGATACGCAGTATTTT
cdr3_aa: CATSTLITDRGVSTDTQYF

clone_size: NA
v_call: TRBV2
j_call: TRBJ2-7
d_call: NA
cdr3_nt: TGTGCCAGCAGTGAGACGCGGTACGAGCAGTACTTC
cdr3_aa: CASSETRYEQYF

clone_size: NA
v_call: TRBV2
j_call: TRBJ2-7
d_call: NA
cdr3_nt: TGTGCCAGCAGTGATCCGGGCGACAGCTACGAGCAGTACTTC
cdr3_aa: CASSDPGDSYEQYF

clone_size: NA
v_call: TRBV12-5
j_call: TRBJ2-4
d_call: NA
cdr3_nt: TGTGCTAGTGGTTTGGAAGGAGGTGGCCCTAACATTCAGTACTTC
cdr3_aa: CASGLEGGGPNIQYF

clone_size: NA
v_call: TRBV20-1
j_call: TRBJ1-4
d_call: TRBD1
cdr3_nt: TGCAGTGCTAGTATGTACAGGGGAAATGAAAAACTGTTTTTT
cdr3_aa: CSASMYRGNEKLFF

clone_size: NA
v_call: TRBV12-5
j_call: TRBJ1-1
d_call: NA
cdr3_nt: TGTGCTAGTGGTTTGGTGGTTGGAGTGAACACTGAAGCTTTCTTT
cdr3_aa: CASGLVVGVNTEAFF

clone_size: NA
v_call: TRBV10-1
j_call: TRBJ2-1
d_call: NA
cdr3_nt: TGCGCCAGCAGTCTCCCCAACTCCAATGAGCAGTTCTTC
cdr3_aa: CASSLPNSNEQFF

clone_size: NA
v_call: TRBV7-9
j_call: TRBJ1-3
d_call: NA
cdr3_nt: TGTGCCAGCAGCTTAGGCGACTCTGGAAACACCATATATTTT
cdr3_aa: CASSLGDSGNTIYF

clone_size: few
v_call: TRBV3-1/TRBV3-2
j_call: TRBJ1-3
d_call: NA
cdr3_nt: TGTGCCAGCAGCCGATCGACAAGCTCTGGAAACACCATATATTTT
cdr3_aa: CASSRSTSSGNTIYF

clone_size: NA
v_call: TRBV5-1
j_call: TRBJ1-1
d_call: NA
cdr3_nt: TGCGCCAGCAGCTTGACAGACGAAAACACTGAAGCTTTCTTT
cdr3_aa: CASSLTDENTEAFF

clone_size: NA
v_call: TRBV11-3
j_call: TRBJ2-3
d_call: TRBD2
cdr3_nt: TGTGCCAGCAGCCTCGGTGTAGCGGGGGGCACAGATACGCAGTATTTT
cdr3_aa: CASSLGVAGGTDTQYF

clone_size: once
v_call: TRBV7-9
j_call: TRBJ2-1
d_call: TRBD2
cdr3_nt: TGTGCCAGCAGCTCCGGACTAGCGGACTACAATGAGCAGTTCTTC
cdr3_aa: CASSSGLADYNEQFF

clone_size: NA
v_call: TRBV5-1
j_call: TRBJ1-4
d_call: NA
cdr3_nt: TGCGCCAGCAGCCCGGGGGGAGAAAAACTGTTTTTT
cdr3_aa: CASSPGGEKLFF

clone_size: once
v_call: TRBV19
j_call: TRBJ1-2
d_call: TRBD1
cdr3_nt: TGTGCCAGTACCCCAGGGACAGGGGGAGGCTACACCTTC
cdr3_aa: CASTPGTGGGYTF

clone_size: NA
v_call: TRBV9
j_call: TRBJ1-1
d_call: NA
cdr3_nt: TGTGCCAGCAGCGTAGGACAGCAACACGTTGAAGCTTTCTTT
cdr3_aa: CASSVGQQHVEAFF

clone_size: NA
v_call: TRBV11-2
j_call: TRBJ2-2
d_call: NA
cdr3_nt: TGTGCCAGCAGCCCCATTGGAGGGAGGACCGGGGAGCTGTTTTTT
cdr3_aa: CASSPIGGRTGELFF

clone_size: NA
v_call: TRBV5-5
j_call: TRBJ1-2
d_call: NA
cdr3_nt: TGTGCCAGCAGCTTGGACGGTAACTATGGCTACACCTTC
cdr3_aa: CASSLDGNYGYTF